A single TCR beta chain is shown here with its context. The data originate from a study of blood T cell repertoires in COVID-19. Study as a whole: PBMCs, B-cell-depleted T cells, or T cells provided the cDNA or gDNA that made up the material.

Germline lookup yields CDR1 SGHVS and CDR2 FQNEAQ. The CDR3 spans 12 residues. V gave up 5 bases and J gave up 5 bases, with 9 bases separating them. This table comes from immunoSEQ multiplex PCR, and its TCRdb copy is limited to in-frame clones, with some not included. The repertoire has about 350,000 clones, roughly 90% of them found once; the top ten carry under 1.2%. The clonotype originates from a woman under 40 who had been exposed to COVID-19. What was sequenced was PBMCs or T cells enriched from blood (not recorded which). The chain has TRBV7-8 and TRBJ1-2; TRBD1 is a possible D gene (5 bases). Here the CDR3 DNA reads TGTGCCAGCAGCCCAGGGATTTATGGCTACACCTTC. Its protein product is CASSPGIYGYTF.